This is a list of T cell receptor beta chains from one sample in a study of identical twins. MiXCR, applied by TCRdb to the 5' RACE reads, yields one record per CDR3 protein. The table includes some 570,000 distinct CDR3 sequences, more than 20% detected once. The same sample was also studied in work on yellow fever vaccine responses in identical twins.

Sample: CD4+ T cells sorted from blood. These receptors were collected from a woman aged 18-29 years in good health. Each CDR3 is given without its conserved first and last residue. Each record gives: V gene, J gene, CDR3 length, CDR3 protein.

TRBV12-3/TRBV12-4	TRBJ2-3	13	ASSLGGSPTDTQY
TRBV28	TRBJ2-5	15	ASSFHRQGASQETQY
TRBV28	TRBJ2-5	11	ASNPGPQETQY
TRBV6-6	TRBJ2-5	11	ASSYLEWETQY
TRBV7-9	TRBJ2-2	13	ASSFQKANTGELF
TRBV7-2	TRBJ2-1	14	ASSPRGLAIPNEQF
TRBV10-3	TRBJ2-3	12	AINRLAGSDTQY
TRBV5-6	TRBJ1-1	11	ASSLQVPAEAF
TRBV10-1	TRBJ2-2	13	ASSSGAANTGELF
TRBV24-1	TRBJ2-1	12	ATSDPDGTNEQF
TRBV29-1	TRBJ2-5	12	SVEVAGRSETQY
TRBV29-1	TRBJ2-7	11	SVPSGSSYEQY
TRBV5-1	TRBJ2-1	12	ASSLGGQGQEQF
TRBV4-1	TRBJ2-5	14	ASQGQVGRYQETQY
TRBV2	TRBJ2-1	13	ASSKSSGPYNEQF
TRBV12-3/TRBV12-4	TRBJ2-1	12	ASSQPGLGGEQF
TRBV20-1	TRBJ2-1	12	SAKAGGLFIEQF
TRBV5-1	TRBJ2-7	11	ASRTGGEYEQY
TRBV7-9	TRBJ2-6	13	ASSFLQVGANVLT
TRBV4-1	TRBJ2-7	10	ASSQSGTRQY
TRBV18	TRBJ2-1	12	ASSPQRGVNEQF
TRBV5-1	TRBJ1-1	12	ASSSTGGRIEAF
TRBV6-5	TRBJ2-7	9	ASRDRGEQY
TRBV9	TRBJ2-5	12	ASSVGVTQETQY
TRBV7-8	TRBJ2-3	13	ASSQGSAGVTTQY
TRBV15	TRBJ2-7	16	ATSRELPGLANTYEQY
TRBV25-1	TRBJ2-2	10	ASRVLTGELF
TRBV27	TRBJ1-2	13	ASSLRQGVWYGYT
TRBV7-2	TRBJ1-1	13	ASSLGQAMNTEAF
TRBV5-1	TRBJ2-5	10	ASSFTQETQY
TRBV28	TRBJ1-2	12	ASTLTAGNYGYT
TRBV10-3	TRBJ2-1	14	AISETGGSSYNEQF
TRBV5-1	TRBJ1-5	11	ASSLEGGQPQH
TRBV20-1	TRBJ2-1	13	SAQSPWGGNNEQF
TRBV24-1	TRBJ2-7	12	ATGGSGSRYEQY
TRBV4-1	TRBJ2-5	15	ASSQEGRRGGTGTQY